These T cell receptor beta chains were read from a single sample in a study of Ad26.COV2.S vaccination and SARS-CoV-2 variants. Sequencing was performed with immunoSEQ multiplex PCR; in TCRdb, only in-frame clones are kept and a portion is missing. The repertoire consists of roughly 140,000 clones, with 80% to 90% occurring once and the leading ten covering around 5.1%. The sequencing here drew on peripheral blood, taken after recovery from COVID-19. These receptors all stem from a human donor who had recovered from COVID-19. The CDR3 runs from the conserved cysteine through the conserved F or W. The D gene is left open where the match is weak. Some rows mark clone size as missing; the rest say once, few, many or name a class of expanded clone.

V gene	clone size	J gene	D gene	CDR3 protein	CDR3 DNA
TRBV30	NA	TRBJ1-2	TRBD1	CAWSPDRAAYGYTF	TGTGCCTGGAGCCCAGACAGGGCGGCCTATGGCTACACCTTC
TRBV27	NA	TRBJ2-1	TRBD1	CASTPPQGAPNEQFF	TGTGCCAGCACCCCTCCCCAGGGGGCGCCCAATGAGCAGTTCTTC
TRBV5-6	NA	TRBJ2-7	NA	CASSLPHEGSREQYF	TGTGCCAGCAGCTTGCCCCACGAGGGATCGAGGGAGCAGTACTTC
TRBV6-5	few	TRBJ1-5	NA	CASSYSGNVDQPQHF	TGTGCCAGCAGTTACTCAGGGAACGTAGATCAGCCCCAGCATTTT
TRBV30	NA	TRBJ2-1	NA	CAWIGALNPNEQFF	TGTGCCTGGATCGGGGCCCTCAACCCCAATGAGCAGTTCTTC
TRBV18	NA	TRBJ1-1	NA	CASSPRGGLNTEAFF	TGTGCCAGCTCACCTCGGGGGGGTCTGAACACTGAAGCTTTCTTT
TRBV28	NA	TRBJ2-7	NA	CASSFRAPGEQYF	TGTGCCAGCAGTTTCAGGGCCCCGGGCGAGCAGTACTTC
TRBV13	NA	TRBJ1-6	NA	CASSLTGENSPLHF	TGTGCCAGCAGCTTAACGGGGGAGAATTCACCCCTCCACTTT
TRBV5-1	NA	TRBJ1-3	NA	CASSFGGPGNTIYF	TGCGCCAGCAGCTTCGGGGGTCCTGGAAACACCATATATTTT
TRBV5-1	once	TRBJ1-2	NA	CASSSDFVPGGSGYTF	TGCGCCAGCAGCTCCGACTTCGTCCCGGGGGGAAGTGGCTACACCTTC
TRBV2	NA	TRBJ2-3	TRBD1	CAIYQGDFTDTQYF	TGTGCCATCTACCAGGGGGATTTCACAGATACGCAGTATTTT
TRBV18	NA	TRBJ2-5	TRBD1	CASSGGQGQETQYF	TGTGCCAGCTCGGGCGGACAGGGCCAAGAGACCCAGTACTTC
TRBV7-2	NA	TRBJ1-1	NA	CASSLLSVINTEAFF	TGTGCCAGCAGCTTACTTTCGGTGATAAACACTGAAGCTTTCTTT
TRBV28	once	TRBJ2-7	TRBD2	CASTQSGSSYEQYF	TGTGCCAGCACCCAGAGCGGGAGCTCCTACGAGCAGTACTTC
TRBV19	once	TRBJ1-5	TRBD1	CASTTHSGQGRQPQHF	TGTGCCAGTACCACCCATTCGGGACAGGGGCGTCAGCCCCAGCATTTT
TRBV19	NA	TRBJ1-4	NA	CASSGGQYLNEKLFF	TGTGCCAGTAGTGGCGGACAGTATCTTAATGAAAAACTGTTTTTT
TRBV7-6	once	TRBJ2-5	NA	CASSLILRPQETQYF	TGTGCCAGCAGCTTAATTCTTCGGCCTCAAGAGACCCAGTACTTC
TRBV13	NA	TRBJ1-6	NA	CASSPGTRGSPLHF	TGTGCCAGCAGCCCCGGTACTAGGGGTTCACCCCTCCACTTT
TRBV28	NA	TRBJ1-1	TRBD1	CASSPPQGARNTEAFF	TGTGCCAGCAGTCCCCCCCAGGGGGCGCGGAACACTGAAGCTTTCTTT
TRBV2	NA	TRBJ1-5	TRBD1	CASSEPGQRTQPQHF	TGTGCCAGCAGTGAACCGGGACAGAGAACTCAGCCCCAGCATTTT
TRBV4-1	NA	TRBJ1-2	TRBD1	CASSQTGENYGYTF	TGCGCCAGCAGCCAGACAGGGGAGAACTATGGCTACACCTTC
TRBV28	NA	TRBJ1-2	TRBD1	CASSLWGGQSYGYTF	TGTGCCAGCAGTTTATGGGGGGGACAGAGCTATGGCTACACCTTC
TRBV10-2	once	TRBJ2-3	TRBD1	CASSGPGQGTDTQYF	TGCGCCAGCAGCGGACCGGGACAGGGAACAGATACGCAGTATTTT
TRBV3-1/TRBV3-2	once	TRBJ1-4	NA	CASSPQTGKGKLFF	TGTGCCAGCAGCCCACAAACAGGGAAGGGAAAACTGTTTTTT
TRBV12-1	once	TRBJ2-7	NA	CASRYDWQGAYEQYF	TGTGCCAGCAGATATGATTGGCAGGGGGCTTACGAGCAGTACTTC
TRBV6-5	NA	TRBJ2-1	NA	CASGPLKGQFF	TGTGCCAGCGGGCCATTAAAGGGACAGTTCTTC
TRBV11-3	NA	TRBJ2-3	TRBD1	CASSTGTGDADTQYF	TGTGCCAGCAGCACCGGGACAGGGGATGCAGATACGCAGTATTTT
TRBV4-3	NA	TRBJ1-6	NA	CASSQAVGGSPLHF	TGCGCCAGCAGCCAAGCAGTCGGTGGTTCACCCCTCCACTTT
TRBV12-3/TRBV12-4	NA	TRBJ1-6	NA	CASSLGPPLHF	TGTGCCAGCAGTTTGGGGCCACCCCTCCACTTT
TRBV18	NA	TRBJ1-1	NA	CASSPPNRNTEAFF	TGTGCCAGCTCACCACCGAATAGGAACACTGAAGCTTTCTTT
TRBV7-2	few	TRBJ1-3	NA	CASSHSSGNTIYF	TGTGCCAGCAGCCATAGCTCTGGAAACACCATATATTTT
TRBV28	once	TRBJ2-2	TRBD2	CASSPWTSGVGTGELFF	TGTGCCAGCAGTCCCTGGACTAGCGGGGTTGGAACCGGGGAGCTGTTTTTT
TRBV6-6	NA	TRBJ1-2	NA	CASSPSGNYGYTF	TGTGCCAGCAGTCCGTCCGGTAACTATGGCTACACCTTC
TRBV27	NA	TRBJ2-3	NA	CASSFPDSSTQYF	TGTGCCAGCAGTTTCCCGGACAGTTCTACGCAGTATTTT
TRBV7-8	NA	TRBJ1-2	TRBD1	CASSRDRRPPYGYTF	TGTGCCAGCAGCCGGGACAGGAGGCCCCCATATGGCTACACCTTC
TRBV9	NA	TRBJ1-3	TRBD1	CASSRDSSGNTIYF	TGTGCCAGCAGCCGGGACAGCTCTGGAAACACCATATATTTT
TRBV4-3	NA	TRBJ2-7	NA	CASSQGNSRGEQYF	TGCGCCAGCAGCCAAGGGAATAGTCGGGGCGAGCAGTACTTC
TRBV6-1	NA	TRBJ1-6	NA	CASSETPGGRSPLHF	TGTGCCAGCAGTGAAACCCCCGGGGGACGGTCACCCCTCCACTTT
TRBV3-1/TRBV3-2	NA	TRBJ1-1	NA	CASSQDTWGNTEAFF	TGTGCCAGCAGCCAAGACACATGGGGAAACACTGAAGCTTTCTTT
TRBV6-2/TRBV6-3	NA	TRBJ1-6	TRBD1	CASSGTGVSPLHF	TGTGCCAGCAGTGGGACAGGGGTTTCACCCCTCCACTTT
TRBV19	NA	TRBJ1-1	NA	CASSPPGEMNTEAFF	TGTGCCAGTAGTCCCCCTGGTGAGATGAACACTGAAGCTTTCTTT
TRBV6-5	NA	TRBJ1-1	NA	CASSYHSGNTEAFF	TGTGCCAGCAGTTACCACTCGGGGAACACTGAAGCTTTCTTT
TRBV11-2	NA	TRBJ1-1	NA	CASSSSRGWNTEAFF	TGTGCCAGCAGCTCCTCACGGGGCTGGAACACTGAAGCTTTCTTT
TRBV18	NA	TRBJ2-7	NA	CASSYGTHEQYF	TGTGCCAGCTCGTACGGGACCCACGAGCAGTACTTC
TRBV4-3	NA	TRBJ2-7	NA	CASSPWRQNDEQYF	TGCGCCAGCAGCCCCTGGAGACAGAACGACGAGCAGTACTTC
TRBV18	NA	TRBJ1-1	NA	CASSPDGVQLNTEAFF	TGTGCCAGCTCACCAGATGGGGTGCAGCTGAACACTGAAGCTTTCTTT
TRBV2	NA	TRBJ2-3	TRBD1	CASVPNRGPNTQYF	TGTGCCAGCGTCCCTAACAGGGGGCCAAATACGCAGTATTTT
TRBV6-1	NA	TRBJ1-5	NA	CASSEDRFMPQHF	TGTGCCAGCAGTGAAGACAGGTTCATGCCCCAGCATTTT
TRBV9	once	TRBJ2-1	TRBD2	CASSAGTSGGYNEQFF	TGTGCCAGCAGCGCCGGGACTAGCGGGGGCTACAATGAGCAGTTCTTC
TRBV19	once	TRBJ2-1	TRBD2	CASSILAGGSNEQFF	TGTGCCAGTAGTATTCTAGCGGGGGGGTCAAATGAGCAGTTCTTC
TRBV19	NA	TRBJ1-3	NA	CASSYGIGFTIYF	TGTGCCAGTAGTTATGGGATTGGTTTCACCATATATTTT
TRBV11-2	NA	TRBJ1-6	NA	CASNNWGNSPLHF	TGTGCCAGCAACAACTGGGGAAATTCACCCCTCCACTTT
TRBV27	NA	TRBJ2-5	TRBD2	CASSLLTSGGPTETQYF	TGTGCCAGCAGTTTGTTAACTAGCGGGGGGCCCACAGAGACCCAGTACTTC
TRBV3-1/TRBV3-2	NA	TRBJ1-6	NA	CASSQLGGRSPLHF	TGTGCCAGCAGCCAATTGGGGGGGCGTTCACCCCTCCACTTT
TRBV20-1	NA	TRBJ2-1	NA	CSAQRRNEQFF	TGCAGTGCTCAAAGGCGAAATGAGCAGTTCTTC
TRBV19	NA	TRBJ2-7	TRBD2	CASSSREGLYEQYF	TGTGCCAGTAGTTCGCGGGAGGGGCTCTACGAGCAGTACTTC
TRBV6-1	once	TRBJ2-7	NA	CASSEATGGAYEQYF	TGTGCCAGCAGTGAAGCGACGGGCGGAGCCTACGAGCAGTACTTC